The clone carrying this T cell receptor beta chain was detected once. Germline trimming cut 2 bases from V and 6 bases from J; bases unmatched to any gene: 4. The germline gives CDR1 MRHNA, CDR2 SNTAGT. The CDR3 loop spans 15 amino acids. Recruited during active infection, patients (from Seattle) were subsequently followed longitudinally. The data originate from a study of blood T cell repertoires in COVID-19. Study in general: Sources were T cells, B-cell-depleted T cells, or PBMCs; the material itself was cDNA or gDNA.

Original analysis: Estimation of nucleated cell counts was performed using reference gene primer amplification. Generated by immunoSEQ multiplex PCR, the TCRdb table keeps only in-frame clones and is missing some. V, J and clone size are taken as reported in that table, and D and trimming were inferred from the DNA itself. The sample lists about 170,000 clones; less than 90% were seen once. Material for sequencing was peripheral blood. The chain links TRBV6-4 to TRBJ1-6; 7 bases fit TRBD1. This sequence originates from a woman in her 70s with COVID-19, enrolled during active disease. CDR3 sequence reads: CASSDTAGGNSPLHF. CDR3 DNA: TGTGCCAGCAGTGACACCGCAGGGGGTAATTCACCCCTCCACTTT.